The following is a TCR beta chain sequence with its context. The target antigen is unknown. These data belong to a study of graft-versus-host responses after intestinal transplantation. Study background: Among the recipients, all got anti-thymocyte globulin induction and then tacrolimus and steroids for around 3 years.

This CDR3 contains 14 residues. Germline CDR1 is SGDLS and CDR2 is YYNGEE. Trimming left V 0 bases short and J 6 bases short, with 9 bases between. Method: immunoSEQ multiplex PCR; TCRdb's copy keeps in-frame clones and lacks some. Of some 100,000 clones listed, over 80% were seen once; the top ten hold roughly 6%. The sample in question was unstimulated CD8+ T cells sorted from spleen or lymph node cells, obtained before intestinal transplant. This sequence originates from a human donor who received an intestinal transplant. The genes are TRBV9 and TRBJ2-2; D unresolved. The CDR3 nucleotides are TGTGCCAGCAGCGTAGGTGGCCGGGCCGGGGAGCTGTTTTTT. Its translation: CASSVGGRAGELFF.